This TCR beta chain originates from a study of shared clonotypes between healthy human individuals. The study's findings and limits: Researchers found naive subsets generally carried larger estimated richness than memory subsets. Non-shared clonotypes showed lower generation probabilities than clonotypes common to all four donors. The rarefaction results pointed to incomplete sorted-subset sequencing despite large depth.

The naive CD8 fraction comprised CD45RO-negative cells positively selected for CCR7 and excluded terminally differentiated effector memory CD45RA+ cells. Germline V gene data show CDR1 as SNHLY and CDR2 as FYNNEI. Germline trimming cut 6 bases from V and 2 bases from J; bases unmatched to any gene: 16. This CDR3 contains 18 residues. Assay execution took place at the deep level. TCRdb's copy holds only in-frame clones and misses some; the assay was immunoSEQ multiplex PCR. The table shows 1.5 million to 2.5 million clones, with about 95% occurring only once. In regard to this clone: The antigen is unknown.

The specimen was naive CD8+ T cells sorted from blood. This chain joins TRBV2 and TRBJ2-5; 9 nucleotides match TRBD2. The clonotype comes from a young man in good health. CDR3 loop: CASSPLAGGPIQQETQYF. The CDR3, as DNA: TGTGCCAGCAGCCCTCTGGCGGGAGGGCCGATACAACAAGAGACCCAGTACTTC.